These T cell receptor beta chains were read from a single sample in a study of T cell responses to AZD1222 COVID-19 vaccine. Repertoires were generated with immunoSEQ multiplex PCR, while TCRdb's copy carries only in-frame clones and drops some. The data show 95,000 to 100,000 clones, more than 85% seen once. The sample consisted of peripheral blood, taken on day 0 of AZD1222 vaccination. These receptors were obtained from an adult in good health. Each CDR3 is given with its conserved first and last residue. A D gene is named only where the DNA matches it firmly. The size of a clone is reported for some rows only, either as once, few or many, or as a class for expanded clones.

-	-	TRBJ2-2	TRBV3-1/TRBV3-2	TGTGCCAGCAGCCAAGAGCCACGAGCTAACACCGGGGAGCTGTTTTTT	CASSQEPRANTGELFF
TRBD1	once	TRBJ1-2	TRBV29-1	TGCAGCGTTCGACAGGGGGTTGTAGGTGGCTACACCTTC	CSVRQGVVGGYTF
-	-	TRBJ1-5	TRBV11-2	TGTGCCAGCAGCTTAGTCAGGGCTAGCAATCAGCCCCAGCATTTT	CASSLVRASNQPQHF
TRBD1	-	TRBJ1-6	TRBV3-1/TRBV3-2	TGTGCCAGCGGGCAGGGGGCGACAGGCAAGAATTCACCCCTCCACTTT	CASGQGATGKNSPLHF
TRBD2	-	TRBJ2-7	TRBV7-6	TGTGCCAGCAGCCCGCGGGGACTAGCTTCCTACGAGCAGTACTTC	CASSPRGLASYEQYF
-	-	TRBJ1-5	TRBV11-2	TGTGCCAGCAGCTTCCAGGGTAACAATCAGCCCCAGCATTTT	CASSFQGNNQPQHF
-	-	TRBJ2-5	TRBV10-3	TGTGCCATCAGTGGGGATTTTGAAGATACCCAGTACTTC	CAISGDFEDTQYF
TRBD2	-	TRBJ2-3	TRBV24-1	TGTGCCACCAGTGATTTGCCTAGCGGGAGTAATTCAGATACGCAGTATTTT	CATSDLPSGSNSDTQYF
-	-	TRBJ1-2	TRBV2	TGTGCCAGCGGGCTTGAAGGAGCTAACTATGGCTACACCTTC	CASGLEGANYGYTF
-	-	TRBJ2-3	TRBV3-1/TRBV3-2	TGTGCCAGCAGCCCCCAAGCCCCGGACAGCGGCACAGATACGCAGTATTTT	CASSPQAPDSGTDTQYF
-	-	TRBJ2-7	TRBV28	TGTGCCAGCAGCCACCGACAGGGAGGTTACGAGCAGTACTTC	CASSHRQGGYEQYF
TRBD1	-	TRBJ1-1	TRBV7-6	TGTGCCAGCAGCGGAGGACAGGGGATGAACACTGAAGCTTTCTTT	CASSGGQGMNTEAFF
-	-	TRBJ1-6	TRBV3-1/TRBV3-2	TGTGCCAGCAGCCAAGAAGGGGCGCGGGGGCGGTCACCCCTCCACTTT	CASSQEGARGRSPLHF
-	-	TRBJ2-2	TRBV30	TGTGCCTGGAGGGGATCCCCAATGACCGGGGAGCTGTTTTTT	CAWRGSPMTGELFF
-	-	TRBJ2-7	TRBV3-1/TRBV3-2	TGTGCCAGCAGCCAAAATCAGTACGAGCAGTACTTC	CASSQNQYEQYF
TRBD2	-	TRBJ2-7	TRBV4-1	TGCGCCAGCAGCGGACTAGCGGGAGTTAAGGGGTACGAGCAGTACTTC	CASSGLAGVKGYEQYF
-	once	TRBJ1-2	TRBV18	TGTGCCAGCTCACCGGGAGAAGTCGGTGGCTACACCTTC	CASSPGEVGGYTF
TRBD2	-	TRBJ2-7	TRBV4-1	TGCGCCAGCAGCCAAGACCCGGGACTAGGAGCTGCGCAGTACTTC	CASSQDPGLGAAQYF
-	-	TRBJ2-7	TRBV27	TGTGCCAGCAGTTCCCCGAGAGAGCAGTACTTC	CASSSPREQYF
-	-	TRBJ2-7	TRBV2	TGTGGTAGCAAGGATCGGGACCAATATTCAGTCGGGTCCTACGAGCAGTACTTC	CGSKDRDQYSVGSYEQYF
-	-	TRBJ1-3	TRBV19	TGTGCCAGTAGTGTCCGCCGGGACACCATATATTTT	CASSVRRDTIYF
-	-	TRBJ1-1	TRBV29-1	TGCAGCGTTGCGTCGCTAAACACTGAAGCTTTCTTT	CSVASLNTEAFF
-	-	TRBJ2-2	TRBV5-1	TGCGCCAGCAGCTTGGGTGCCGGGGAGCTGTTTTTT	CASSLGAGELFF
-	-	TRBJ1-2	TRBV19	TGTGCCAGTAGTATAGGGTCAGGAGCTAACTATGGCTACACCTTC	CASSIGSGANYGYTF
-	-	TRBJ1-1	TRBV12-3/TRBV12-4	TGTGCCAGCAGTTACCGGGGTAACACTGAAGCTTTCTTT	CASSYRGNTEAFF
TRBD1	-	TRBJ1-1	TRBV6-6	TGTGCCAGCAGCCTCGGGACAGATATGAACACTGAAGCTTTCTTT	CASSLGTDMNTEAFF
-	-	TRBJ1-1	TRBV20-1	TGCAGTGCTAGTCATGCAGGGGCGGAAGCTTTCTTT	CSASHAGAEAFF
-	-	TRBJ1-2	TRBV9	TGTGCCAGCAGCGCGGGGGGTATGGTAACGGGCGGCTACACCTTC	CASSAGGMVTGGYTF
-	-	TRBJ2-2	TRBV4-2	TGTGCCAGCAGCCACAGGGCCGGGGAGCTGTTTTTT	CASSHRAGELFF
TRBD2	-	TRBJ2-3	TRBV19	TGTGCCAGTAGTATCGGACTAGCGGGAGTTGGAGATACGCAGTATTTT	CASSIGLAGVGDTQYF
-	-	TRBJ1-1	TRBV28	TGTGCCACCATAAGGGGTTTGACTGAAGCTTTCTTT	CATIRGLTEAFF
TRBD1	-	TRBJ2-2	TRBV11-2	TGTGCCAGCAGCTTAGGTGGACAGGGTGCCACCGGGGAGCTGTTTTTT	CASSLGGQGATGELFF
-	-	TRBJ2-1	TRBV6-4	TGTGCCAGCAGCCGGGGGGCGCACCGCAATGAGCAGTTCTTC	CASSRGAHRNEQFF
-	-	TRBJ2-7	TRBV30	TGTGCCTGGAGTGTGGGAAGACAGAGCGAGCAGTACTTC	CAWSVGRQSEQYF